The 2 T cell receptor beta chains reported below all come from one sample, sequenced in a study of blood T cells in healthy people across ages. Next came a second PCR, run for roughly 6 to 11 cycles, which used a sample-barcoded 5' primer along with a J-beta primer mix. TCRdb processed the 5' RACE reads anew with MiXCR; each CDR3 protein has one entry. Here the sample spans hundreds of thousands of distinct CDR3 sequences, over 40% being singletons. Specimen: blood. The source is a woman older than 75 in good health.

The chain has TRBV29-1 and TRBJ2-4; the D gene could be TRBD1 or TRBD2 (5 bases each). The CDR3 loop spans 12 amino acids. Between the trimmed V and J ends, which lost 4 bases and 4 bases, there was a span of 8 bases. CDR1 is SQVTM and CDR2 is ANQGSEA in the germline V gene. CDR3: CSVGGRKNIQYF. In DNA, the CDR3 is TGCAGCGTTGGGGGACGGAAAAACATTCAGTACTTC.

V gene TRBV29-1 combines with J gene TRBJ2-4; 7 bases align to TRBD1. J lost 7 bases, V lost 7 bases, and 4 bases had no gene match. CDR3 size: 11 residues. Germline-derived CDR1 and CDR2 are SQVTM and ANQGSEA. CDR3 sequence (DNA): TGCAGCGCCGCACAGGGGAACATTCAGTACTTC. Its translation: CSAAQGNIQYF.